This T cell receptor beta chain was documented in a study of cytomegalovirus exposure and HLA in healthy donors. Trimming took off 3 bases at V and 7 bases at J, with 10 bases between the two ends. The CDR3 contains 13 residues. CDR1 and CDR2 (germline): KGHSH, LQKENI. A multiplex PCR was run with 60 Vbeta primers and 13 Jbeta primers. Assay used: immunoSEQ multiplex PCR; TCRdb lists only in-frame clones, some missing. The sample holds approximately 250,000 clones; roughly 84% are singletons and the top ten take 0.24%. Donors were ostensibly healthy at sampling, although undocumented immune exposures were probable.

The source is a girl aged 2 to 9 in good health and CMV-seronegative. Sequences were obtained from PBMCs. The chain combines TRBV18 with TRBJ2-1, with D perhaps matching TRBD1 (5 bases). For the CDR3, the DNA is TGTGCCAGCTCACCGTCAGGGTTGAATGAGCAGTTCTTC. Translated: CASSPSGLNEQFF.